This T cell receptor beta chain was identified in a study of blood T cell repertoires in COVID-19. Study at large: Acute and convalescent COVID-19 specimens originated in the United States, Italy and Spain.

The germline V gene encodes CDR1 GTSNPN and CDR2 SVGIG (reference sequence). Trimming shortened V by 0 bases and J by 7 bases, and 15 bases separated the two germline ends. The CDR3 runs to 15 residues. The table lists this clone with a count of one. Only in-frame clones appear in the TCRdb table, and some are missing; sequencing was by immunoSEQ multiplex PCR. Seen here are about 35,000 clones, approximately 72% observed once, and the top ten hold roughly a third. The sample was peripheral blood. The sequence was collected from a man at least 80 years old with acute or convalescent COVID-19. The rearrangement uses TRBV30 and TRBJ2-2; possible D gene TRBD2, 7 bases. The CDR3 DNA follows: TGTGCCTGGAGTGTAAGGGGGGGCACCGGCGGGGAGCTGTTTTTT. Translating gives CAWSVRGGTGGELFF. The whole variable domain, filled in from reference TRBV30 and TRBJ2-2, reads SQTIHQWPATLVQPVGSPLSLECTVEGTSNPNLYWYRQAAGRGLQLLFYSVGIGQISSEVPQNLSASRPQDRQFILSSKKLLLSDSGFYLCAWSVRGGTGGELFFGEGSRLTVL.